Following are 12 T cell receptor beta chains from one sample sequenced in a study of beta chain features in type 1 diabetes. Reverse transcribing all isolated RNA meant expressed TCRB transcripts were sequenced. The assay was immunoSEQ multiplex PCR, and TCRdb's table has in-frame clones only and misses some. The repertoire holds about 470,000 clones, with around 28% as singletons. The sequenced sample was naive CD4+ T cells from blood. The receptor set was obtained from a man aged 18 to 29 in good health.

The sample holds a few counts of this clone. The J gene is TRBJ2-3, the V gene TRBV6-6; D might be TRBD2 (5 bases). V was clipped by 3 bases and J by 5 bases, with 6 bases between them. This CDR3 has 12 amino acids. Germline V CDR1 and CDR2: MNHNY, SVGAGI (reference sequence). CDR3 DNA sequence: TGTGCCAGCAGTTATCGGGGAGATACGCAGTATTTT. Its translation is CASSYRGDTQYF.

The chain uses TRBV7-8 and TRBJ2-3; TRBD1 is a possible D gene (6 bases). This CDR3 contains 14 residues. With 4 bases removed from V and 2 bases from J, the gap between germline ends came to 10 bases. Per germline, CDR1 SGHVS and CDR2 FQNEAQ. The CDR3 DNA follows: TGTGCCAGCAGCTCGACAGGTCCCACAGATACGCAGTATTTT. Protein product: CASSSTGPTDTQYF.

The rearrangement links TRBV2 to TRBJ2-3, with TRBD2 as a possible D gene (5 bases). In germline, CDR1 is SNHLY, CDR2 FYNNEI. The length of the CDR3 is 14 residues. V lost 5 bases and J 2 bases, leaving 11 bases between the germline ends. The CDR3 spells CASSRTGITDTQYF. DNA of the CDR3: TGTGCCAGCAGTAGGACCGGGATCACAGATACGCAGTATTTT. Drawing the rest from reference TRBV2 and TRBJ2-3, the complete variable domain is EPEVTQTPSHQVTQMGQEVILRCVPISNHLYFYWYRQILGQKVEFLVSFYNNEISEKSEIFDDQFSVERPDGSNFTLKIRSTKLEDSAMYFCASSRTGITDTQYFGPGTRLTVL.

This CDR3 reads CAWSVDKENTGELFF. DNA for the CDR3: TGTGCCTGGAGTGTAGACAAAGAGAACACCGGGGAGCTGTTTTTT. V and J are TRBV30 and TRBJ2-2; no definite D call. Germline V lookup: CDR1 GTSNPN, CDR2 SVGIG (reference sequence). The CDR3 covers 15 residues. Deletions cut 0 bases from V and 1 base from J, with 9 bases between.

The chain couples TRBV11-2 to TRBJ2-1; 8 positions agree with TRBD2. This CDR3 has 14 amino acids. Germline CDR1 reads SGHAT; CDR2 reads FQNNGV. J was trimmed by 6 bases and V by 1 base; bases with no gene match: 2. CDR3 amino acids: CASSLAGGRNEQFF. CDR3 nucleotides: TGTGCCAGCAGCTTAGCGGGAGGGCGCAATGAGCAGTTCTTC.

This clone has only a few counts. This chain joins TRBV29-1 and TRBJ1-1; D is undetermined. The CDR3 has 14 amino acids. Trimming pared 6 bases from V and 1 base from J, leaving 15 bases between. Germline V gives CDR1 SQVTM, CDR2 ANQGSEA. The CDR3 DNA is TGCAGCGTCTCTTCCCATAGTAAGAACACTGAAGCTTTCTTT. As protein: CSVSSHSKNTEAFF. The full variable domain, rest sourced from reference TRBV29-1 and TRBJ1-1, is SAVISQKPSRDICQRGTSLTIQCQVDSQVTMMFWYRQQPGQSLTLIATANQGSEATYESGFVIDKFPISRPNLTFSTLTVSNMSPEDSSIYLCSVSSHSKNTEAFFGQGTRLTVV.

In its sample, this clone was seen a few times. This CDR3 is CASTYLGDTQYF. The CDR3 DNA is TGCGCCAGCACCTACCTAGGGGATACGCAGTATTTT. The chain uses TRBV5-1 and TRBJ2-3, with unresolved D. Looked up from germline, CDR1 is SGHRS and CDR2 is YFSETQ. The CDR3 contains 12 residues. The ends were cut back, 6 bases at V and 6 bases at J, with 11 bases in the middle.

The chain couples TRBV29-1 to TRBJ2-1, with 9 bases matching TRBD1. The CDR3 runs to 16 residues. V lost 5 bases to trimming and J lost 6 bases; unmatched junction nucleotides: 14. Germline assignment: CDR1 SQVTM and CDR2 ANQGSEA. DNA of the CDR3: TGCAGCGTTCCTACGACAGGGGGAACCTACTCCAATGAGCAGTTCTTC. Translating gives CSVPTTGGTYSNEQFF.

This clone was observed a handful of times. The V call is TRBV5-1, the J call TRBJ1-1; 7 nucleotides line up with TRBD1. This CDR3 is built from 14 residues. The germline V gene has CDR1 SGHRS and CDR2 YFSETQ. The V gene end was trimmed by 3 bases and the J gene end by 7 bases; junction bases not matched to a gene: 9. The chain's CDR3 is CASSSPGQMIEAFF. The CDR3 DNA sequence: TGCGCCAGCAGCTCCCCGGGACAGATGATTGAAGCTTTCTTT. The variable domain in full, completed from reference TRBV5-1 and TRBJ1-1, reads KAGVTQTPRYLIKTRGQQVTLSCSPISGHRSVSWYQQTPGQGLQFLFEYFSETQRNKGNFPGRFSGRQFSNSRSEMNVSTLELGDSALYLCASSSPGQMIEAFFGQGTRLTVV.

V and J are TRBV29-1 and TRBJ2-3, with 12 bases fitting TRBD1. Germline V gene lookup returns CDR1 SQVTM and CDR2 ANQGSEA. Trimming at V came to 6 bases and at J to 4 bases, leaving 8 bases not matched to a gene. This CDR3 is built from 15 residues. The CDR3 DNA is TGCAGCGTGGAGGGGACAGGGGGCGACGCAGATACGCAGTATTTT. It translates to CSVEGTGGDADTQYF.

This clone was picked up a small number of times. The chain employs TRBV29-1 and TRBJ2-5; D remains ambiguous. V was pared by 7 bases and J by 5 bases, with 11 bases between. This CDR3 comprises 11 residues. Germline loops: CDR1 SQVTM, CDR2 ANQGSEA. The CDR3 DNA reads TGCAGCGGATGGCGTGGGGAGACCCAGTACTTC. Translated: CSGWRGETQYF.

V and J are TRBV2 and TRBJ2-1; D unresolved. V was cut by 0 bases and J by 2 bases, with 14 bases left in between. CDR1 SNHLY and CDR2 FYNNEI come from the germline V gene. This CDR3 has 17 residues. CDR3 sequence: CASSEAGGAPPYNEQFF. CDR3 in DNA: TGTGCCAGCAGTGAAGCTGGCGGAGCGCCGCCCTACAATGAGCAGTTCTTC.